This T cell receptor (beta chain) is drawn from a study of blood T cell repertoires in COVID-19. At the level of the study: Sites across the United States, Italy and Spain contributed samples from acute and convalescent COVID-19. T cells, B-cell-depleted T cells, or PBMCs provided the cDNA or gDNA that served as material.

Study processing details: Estimation of nucleated cell counts relied on the amplification of reference gene primers. Clones were read by immunoSEQ multiplex PCR, and TCRdb kept only the in-frame ones, dropping some. V and J calls and clone size come straight from that table; D and trimming were deduced from the DNA. The repertoire includes roughly 300,000 clones, roughly 86% of them detected once, and about 9.8% sits in the top ten. This CDR3 contains 14 residues. V dropped 4 bases and J dropped 5 bases, with 16 bases sitting between them. Germline V gene sequence: CDR1 SGHRS, CDR2 YFSETQ. The source material was peripheral blood. The gene calls are TRBV5-1 and TRBJ2-7, with D perhaps TRBD2 (5 bases). This clonotype originated in a man aged 18-30 years with active or convalescent COVID-19. CDR3 sequence: CASSPEGFPHEQYF. The CDR3 nucleotides are TGCGCCAGCAGCCCCGAGGGCTTCCCCCACGAGCAGTACTTC. The full variable domain, rest sourced from reference TRBV5-1 and TRBJ2-7, is KAGVTQTPRYLIKTRGQQVTLSCSPISGHRSVSWYQQTPGQGLQFLFEYFSETQRNKGNFPGRFSGRQFSNSRSEMNVSTLELGDSALYLCASSPEGFPHEQYFGPGTRLTVT.